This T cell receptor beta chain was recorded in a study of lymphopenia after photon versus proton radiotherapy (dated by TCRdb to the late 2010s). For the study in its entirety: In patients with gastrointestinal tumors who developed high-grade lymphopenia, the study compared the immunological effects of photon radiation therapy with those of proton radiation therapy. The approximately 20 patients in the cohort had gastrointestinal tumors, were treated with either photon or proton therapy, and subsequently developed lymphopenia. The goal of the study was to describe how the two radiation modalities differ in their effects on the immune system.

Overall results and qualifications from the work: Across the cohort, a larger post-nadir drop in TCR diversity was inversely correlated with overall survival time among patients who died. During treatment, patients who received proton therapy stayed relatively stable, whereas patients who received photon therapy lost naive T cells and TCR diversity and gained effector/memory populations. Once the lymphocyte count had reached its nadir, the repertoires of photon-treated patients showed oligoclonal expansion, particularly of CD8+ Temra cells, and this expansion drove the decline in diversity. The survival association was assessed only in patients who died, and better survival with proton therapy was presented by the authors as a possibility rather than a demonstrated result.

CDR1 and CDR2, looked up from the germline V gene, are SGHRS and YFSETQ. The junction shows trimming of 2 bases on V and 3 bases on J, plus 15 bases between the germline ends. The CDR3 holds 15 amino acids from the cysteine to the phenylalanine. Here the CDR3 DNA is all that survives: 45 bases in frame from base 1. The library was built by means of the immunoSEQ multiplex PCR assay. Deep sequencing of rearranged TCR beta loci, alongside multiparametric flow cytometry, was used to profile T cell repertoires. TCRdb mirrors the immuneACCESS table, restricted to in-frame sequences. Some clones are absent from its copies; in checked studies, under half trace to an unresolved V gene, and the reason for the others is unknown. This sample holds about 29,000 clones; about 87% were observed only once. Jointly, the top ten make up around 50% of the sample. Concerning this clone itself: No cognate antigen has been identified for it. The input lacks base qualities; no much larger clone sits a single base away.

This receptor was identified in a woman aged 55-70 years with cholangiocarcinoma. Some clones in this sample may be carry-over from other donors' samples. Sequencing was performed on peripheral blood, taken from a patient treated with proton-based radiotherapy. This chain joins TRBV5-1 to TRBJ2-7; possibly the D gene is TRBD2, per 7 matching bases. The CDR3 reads CASSFSGGALYEQYF. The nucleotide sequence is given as TGCGCCAGCAGCTTTTCTGGGGGGGCCCTCTACGAGCAGTACTTC.